The clone carrying this TCR beta chain was detected only a few times. The antigen remains unidentified. From the 5' RACE reads, TCRdb called clonotypes with MiXCR, one entry per CDR3 protein. The sample carries roughly 51,000 distinct CDR3 sequences, approximately 6.6% recorded once. This CDR3 contains 16 residues. Looked up from germline, CDR1 is ENHRY and CDR2 is SYGVKD. The V and J ends lost 4 bases and 4 bases, in that order; junction bases with no gene match: 12. This entry comes from a study of T-cell memory formation after mild COVID-19. Study-wide results and caveats: Contracting CD4+ clones sat mainly in CM and EM; CD8+ in EMRA. Cross-reactive memory seemingly joined, as some responding clones were found in pre-infection memory.

This receptor was taken from a man between 18 and 29 years old who had mild COVID-19 (a few samples of this study predate the infection). Cell type and time point are not known. The chain joins TRBV10-3 to TRBJ2-7; 8 nucleotides match TRBD1. Sequencing was done on a sample of PBMCs or a T cell subset sorted from them (not recorded which). CDR3: CAISAQAGDRGYEQYF. The CDR3 DNA is TGTGCCATCAGTGCACAAGCCGGAGACAGGGGATACGAGCAGTACTTC.